A selection of T cell receptor beta chains follows, all from one sample in a study of cytomegalovirus exposure and HLA in healthy donors. Clones were read by immunoSEQ multiplex PCR, and TCRdb kept only the in-frame ones, dropping some. The table records approximately 180,000 clones, roughly 77% of them present only once. Sample: PBMCs. The receptors derive from a woman aged 50 to 60 in good health and CMV-seronegative. Each CDR3 is given with its conserved first and last residue. The order of the fields is clone size, D gene, V gene, J gene, CDR3 protein. The D gene is left open where the match is weak. Only part of the rows carry a size: once, few, many, or a class if the clone is expanded.

abundance: .; d_gene: TRBD1; v_gene: TRBV5-1; j_gene: TRBJ1-5; CDR3aa: CASSRTGEGQPQHF
abundance: .; d_gene: TRBD1; v_gene: TRBV29-1; j_gene: TRBJ1-5; CDR3aa: CSVGDRASNQPQHF
abundance: .; d_gene: TRBD1; v_gene: TRBV9; j_gene: TRBJ1-2; CDR3aa: CASSPSDSRDRGYGYTF
abundance: .; d_gene: TRBD1; v_gene: TRBV7-2; j_gene: TRBJ1-2; CDR3aa: CASSLEPKGGTRGYTF
abundance: .; d_gene: .; v_gene: TRBV7-9; j_gene: TRBJ1-4; CDR3aa: CASSLVRGEPNEKLFF
abundance: .; d_gene: TRBD2; v_gene: TRBV9; j_gene: TRBJ2-3; CDR3aa: CASSVGGGNTDTQYF
abundance: once; d_gene: .; v_gene: TRBV21-1; j_gene: TRBJ2-7; CDR3aa: CASSKTPGLAGRYEQYF
abundance: .; d_gene: .; v_gene: TRBV6-1; j_gene: .; CDR3aa: CASSEWYEQYF
abundance: .; d_gene: .; v_gene: TRBV6-1; j_gene: TRBJ2-5; CDR3aa: CASSDWEMGAAQETQYF
abundance: .; d_gene: .; v_gene: TRBV5-4; j_gene: TRBJ1-2; CDR3aa: CASSLGLQTNYGYTF
abundance: .; d_gene: TRBD1; v_gene: TRBV5-1; j_gene: TRBJ2-5; CDR3aa: CASSLAGTGETQYF
abundance: .; d_gene: TRBD1; v_gene: TRBV7-6; j_gene: TRBJ1-4; CDR3aa: CASSLFPLTGPNEKLFF
abundance: few; d_gene: TRBD1; v_gene: TRBV6-6; j_gene: TRBJ1-1; CDR3aa: CASTRVDRVNTEAFF
abundance: few; d_gene: .; v_gene: TRBV6-1; j_gene: TRBJ1-2; CDR3aa: CASRSSESGDYGYTF
abundance: .; d_gene: .; v_gene: TRBV10-2; j_gene: .; CDR3aa: CASSESAGYEQYF
abundance: .; d_gene: .; v_gene: TRBV28; j_gene: TRBJ1-5; CDR3aa: CASGEGGAGRNQPQHF